What follows is one T cell receptor beta chain and its context. Its antigen is undetermined. PCR employed 60 Vbeta and 13 Jbeta primers. Only in-frame clones appear in the TCRdb table, and some are missing; sequencing was by immunoSEQ multiplex PCR. This sample's table has 120,000 to 150,000 clones. This specimen belongs to a study of cytomegalovirus exposure and HLA in healthy donors. Turning to the study itself: Some 200 million T cells yielded more than 90 million unique TCR beta sequences, as an earlier analysis found. General study points: Investigators reported approximately 150 TCR beta chains as tied to cytomegalovirus. Productive status was seen about 90% or about 30% of the time for most TCR beta V segments in an earlier analysis. Testing in vitro showed a few CMV-associated chains specific for CMV antigens.

Germline V gives CDR1 MNHEY, CDR2 SVGAGI. The V end was cut by 4 bases, the J end by 3 bases, with 9 bases between. The CDR3 runs to 13 residues. This TCR was sampled from a woman aged 18-29 years in good health and CMV-seronegative. The chain carries TRBV6-5 and TRBJ1-1; perhaps TRBD1 as D (6 bases). Sequenced sample: PBMCs. The CDR3 loop is CASSSPGDTEAFF. CDR3 nucleotides: TGTGCCAGCAGTTCCCCAGGGGACACTGAAGCTTTCTTT.